The clone carrying this T cell receptor (beta chain) was detected a few times. TCRdb ran MiXCR on the 5' RACE reads and lists one entry per CDR3 protein. Here the sample spans 150,000 to 250,000 distinct CDR3 sequences, about 13% being singletons. Trimming stripped 4 bases from V and 1 base from J, with 12 bases between. Per the germline V gene, CDR1 is SGHRS and CDR2 is YFSETQ. The CDR3 consists of 15 residues. This entry comes from a study of CD8 T cells in ankylosing spondylitis. The chain is built from TRBV5-1 and TRBJ1-5; D is possibly TRBD1 (6 bases). The sequenced sample was blood, either unsorted or a sorted T cell fraction (not recorded which). The sequence came from a male donor with ankylosing spondylitis or in good health (not recorded which). The CDR3 DNA is TGCGCCAGCAGCCCAGGGGAGGGAAGCAATCAGCCCCAGCATTTT. This sequence encodes CASSPGEGSNQPQHF.